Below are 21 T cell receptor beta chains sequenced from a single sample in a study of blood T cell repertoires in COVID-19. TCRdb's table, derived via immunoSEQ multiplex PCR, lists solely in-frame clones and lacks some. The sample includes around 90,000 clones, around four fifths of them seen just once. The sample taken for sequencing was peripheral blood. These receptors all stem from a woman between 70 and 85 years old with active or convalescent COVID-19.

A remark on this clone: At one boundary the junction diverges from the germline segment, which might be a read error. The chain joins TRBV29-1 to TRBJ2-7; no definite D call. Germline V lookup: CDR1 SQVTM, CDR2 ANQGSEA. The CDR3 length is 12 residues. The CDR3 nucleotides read TGCAGCGTTGTCCGCCAGGCCAACGAGCAATACTTC. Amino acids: CSVVRQANEQYF.

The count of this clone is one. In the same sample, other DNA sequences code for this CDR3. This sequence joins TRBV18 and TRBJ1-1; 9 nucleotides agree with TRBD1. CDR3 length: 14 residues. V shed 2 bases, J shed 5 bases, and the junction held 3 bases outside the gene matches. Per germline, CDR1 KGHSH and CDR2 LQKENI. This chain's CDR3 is CASSPTGGNTEAFF. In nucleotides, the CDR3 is TGTGCCAGCTCACCAACAGGGGGCAATACTGAAGCTTTCTTT. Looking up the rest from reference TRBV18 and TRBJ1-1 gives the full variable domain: NAGVMQNPRHLVRRRGQEARLRCSPMKGHSHVYWYRQLPEEGLKFMVYLQKENIIDESGMPKERFSAEFPKEGPSILRIQQVVRGDSAAYFCASSPTGGNTEAFFGQGTRLTVV.

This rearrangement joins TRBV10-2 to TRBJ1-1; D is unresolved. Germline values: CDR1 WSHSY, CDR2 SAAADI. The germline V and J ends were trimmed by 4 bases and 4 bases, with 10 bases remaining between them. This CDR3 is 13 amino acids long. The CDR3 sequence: CASSGTDSTEAFF. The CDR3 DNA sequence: TGCGCCAGCAGTGGCACAGATTCCACTGAAGCTTTCTTT.

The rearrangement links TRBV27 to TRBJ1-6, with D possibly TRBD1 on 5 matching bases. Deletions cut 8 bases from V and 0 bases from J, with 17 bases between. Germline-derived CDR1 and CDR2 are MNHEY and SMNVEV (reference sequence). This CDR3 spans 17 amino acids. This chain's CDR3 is CASAGGVSSSYNSPLHF. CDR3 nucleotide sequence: TGTGCCAGCGCCGGGGGGGTGTCAAGCTCCTATAATTCACCCCTCCACTTT.

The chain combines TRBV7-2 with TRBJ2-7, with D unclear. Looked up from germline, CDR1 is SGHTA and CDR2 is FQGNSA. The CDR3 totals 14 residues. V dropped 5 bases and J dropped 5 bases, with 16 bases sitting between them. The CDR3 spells CASSPTKTSNEQYF. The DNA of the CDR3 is TGTGCCAGCAGCCCAACTAAAACCTCGAACGAGCAGTACTTC.

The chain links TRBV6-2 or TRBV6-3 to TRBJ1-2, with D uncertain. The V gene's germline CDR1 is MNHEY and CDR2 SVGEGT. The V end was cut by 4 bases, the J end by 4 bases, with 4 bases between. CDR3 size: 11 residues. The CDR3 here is CASSSGYGYTF. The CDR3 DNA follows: TGTGCCAGCAGTTCGGGCTATGGCTACACCTTC.

The CDR3 protein is CASSPLPTANYGYTF. Here the CDR3 DNA reads TGCGCCAGCAGCCCCCTACCGACAGCTAACTATGGCTACACCTTC. The rearrangement links TRBV4-3 to TRBJ1-2; TRBD1 is a possible D gene (5 bases). V gave up 4 bases and J gave up 0 bases, with 12 bases separating them. The CDR3 has 15 residues. The germline V gene encodes CDR1 LGHNA and CDR2 YSLEER.

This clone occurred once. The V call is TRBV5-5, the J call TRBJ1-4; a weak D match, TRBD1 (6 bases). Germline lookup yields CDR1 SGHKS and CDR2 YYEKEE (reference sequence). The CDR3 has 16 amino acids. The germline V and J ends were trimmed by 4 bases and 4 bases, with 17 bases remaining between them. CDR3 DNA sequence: TGTGCCAGCAGCCTCCTGCCGACAGGCCTTAATGAAAAACTGTTTTTT. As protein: CASSLLPTGLNEKLFF.

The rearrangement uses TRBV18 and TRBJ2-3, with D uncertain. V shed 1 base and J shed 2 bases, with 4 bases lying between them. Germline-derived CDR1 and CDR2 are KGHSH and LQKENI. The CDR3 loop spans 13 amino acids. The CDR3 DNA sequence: TGTGCCAGCTCACCACTGGCCACAGATACGCAGTATTTT. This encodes CASSPLATDTQYF.

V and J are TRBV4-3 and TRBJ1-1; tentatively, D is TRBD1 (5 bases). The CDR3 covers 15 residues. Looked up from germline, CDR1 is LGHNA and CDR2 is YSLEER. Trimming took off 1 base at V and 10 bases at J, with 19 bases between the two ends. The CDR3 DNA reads TGCGCCAGCAGCCAAGGGGGCGGACACCAAGGACGAGCTTTCTTT. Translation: CASSQGGGHQGRAFF.

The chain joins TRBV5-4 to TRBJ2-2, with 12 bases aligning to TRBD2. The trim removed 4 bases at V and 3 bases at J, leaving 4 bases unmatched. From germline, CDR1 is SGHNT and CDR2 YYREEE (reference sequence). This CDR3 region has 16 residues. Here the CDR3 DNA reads TGTGCCAGCAGCAAAAGACTAGCGGGGGACACCGGGGAGCTGTTTTTT. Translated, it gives CASSKRLAGDTGELFF.

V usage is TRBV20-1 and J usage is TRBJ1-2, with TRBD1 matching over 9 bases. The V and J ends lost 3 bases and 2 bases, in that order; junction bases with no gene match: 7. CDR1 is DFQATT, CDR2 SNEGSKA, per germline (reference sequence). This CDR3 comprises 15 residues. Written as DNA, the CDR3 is TGCAGTGCTAGTGCCCCCGGGACAGGGAACTATGGCTACACCTTC. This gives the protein CSASAPGTGNYGYTF.

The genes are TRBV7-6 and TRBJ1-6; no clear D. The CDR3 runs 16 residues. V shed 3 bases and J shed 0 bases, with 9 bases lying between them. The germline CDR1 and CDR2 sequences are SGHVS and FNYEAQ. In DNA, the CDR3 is TGTGCCAGCAGCTTTTCGGGGAGCTCCTATAATTCACCCCTCCACTTT. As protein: CASSFSGSSYNSPLHF.

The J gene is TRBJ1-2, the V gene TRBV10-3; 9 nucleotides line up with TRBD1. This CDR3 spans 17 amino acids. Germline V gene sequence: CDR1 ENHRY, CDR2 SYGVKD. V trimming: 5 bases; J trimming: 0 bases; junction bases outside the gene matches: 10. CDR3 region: CAISPGTGFKTNYGYTF. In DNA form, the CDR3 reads TGTGCCATCAGTCCCGGGACAGGGTTTAAGACTAACTATGGCTACACCTTC.

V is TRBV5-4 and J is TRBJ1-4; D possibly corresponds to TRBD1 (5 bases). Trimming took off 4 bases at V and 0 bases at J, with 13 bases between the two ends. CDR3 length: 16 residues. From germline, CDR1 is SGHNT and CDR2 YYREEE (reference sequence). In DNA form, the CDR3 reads TGTGCCAGCAGCCGAAAAGACAGAGCAACTAATGAAAAACTGTTTTTT. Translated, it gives CASSRKDRATNEKLFF.

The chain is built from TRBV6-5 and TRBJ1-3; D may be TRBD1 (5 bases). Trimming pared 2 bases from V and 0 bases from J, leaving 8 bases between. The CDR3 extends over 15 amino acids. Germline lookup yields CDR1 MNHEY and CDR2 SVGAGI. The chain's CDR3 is CASSYQGGSGNTIYF. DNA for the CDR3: TGTGCCAGCAGTTACCAGGGAGGCTCTGGAAACACCATATATTTT.

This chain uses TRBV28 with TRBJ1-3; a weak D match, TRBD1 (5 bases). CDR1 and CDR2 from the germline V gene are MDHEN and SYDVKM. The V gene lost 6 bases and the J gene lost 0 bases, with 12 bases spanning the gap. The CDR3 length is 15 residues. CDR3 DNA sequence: TGTGCCAGCAGCCCCGGGGGTGACTCTGGAAACACCATATATTTT. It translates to CASSPGGDSGNTIYF.

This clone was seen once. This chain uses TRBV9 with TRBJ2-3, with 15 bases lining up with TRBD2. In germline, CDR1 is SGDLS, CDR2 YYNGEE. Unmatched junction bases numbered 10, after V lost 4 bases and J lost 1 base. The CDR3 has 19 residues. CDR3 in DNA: TGTGCCAGCAGCTTACCCCAGTGGACTAGCGGGGGGGGCACAGATACGCAGTATTTT. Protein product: CASSLPQWTSGGGTDTQYF.

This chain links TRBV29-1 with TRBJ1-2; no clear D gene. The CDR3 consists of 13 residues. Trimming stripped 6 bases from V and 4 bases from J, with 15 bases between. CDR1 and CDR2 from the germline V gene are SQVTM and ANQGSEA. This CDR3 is CSVFRTEGYGYTF. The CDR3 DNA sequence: TGCAGCGTCTTTAGGACCGAGGGCTATGGCTACACCTTC.

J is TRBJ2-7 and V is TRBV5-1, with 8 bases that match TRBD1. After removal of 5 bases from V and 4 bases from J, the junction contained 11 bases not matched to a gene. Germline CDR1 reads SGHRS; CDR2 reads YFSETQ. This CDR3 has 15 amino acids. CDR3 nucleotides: TGCGCCAGCAGACCAAGACAGGGGATATTATACGAGCAGTACTTC. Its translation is CASRPRQGILYEQYF.

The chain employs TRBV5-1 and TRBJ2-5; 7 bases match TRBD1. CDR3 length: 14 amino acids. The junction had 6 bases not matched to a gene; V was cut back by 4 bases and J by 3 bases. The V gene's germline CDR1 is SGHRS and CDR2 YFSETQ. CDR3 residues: CASSPGTAEETQYF. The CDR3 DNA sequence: TGCGCCAGCAGCCCCGGGACAGCCGAAGAGACCCAGTACTTC.